This T cell receptor (beta chain) was identified during a study of identical twins. The study, taken as a whole, reports: Within twin pairs, the out-of-frame alpha sequences they shared showed excess low generation probability. Partly confounded zero-insertion analyses could result from invariant MAIT and iNKT cells.

TCRdb analysed the 5' RACE reads with MiXCR anew, one entry per CDR3 protein. The sample has about 470,000 distinct CDR3 sequences, 20% to 25% seen once; the top ten hold 2.9%. Notes on this clonotype: Its target is not known.

There are 15 residues in the CDR3. Between the trimmed V and J ends, which lost 2 bases and 5 bases, there was a span of 18 bases. Germline V lookup: CDR1 DFQATT, CDR2 SNEGSKA (reference sequence). The same data also contributed to another study, on T cells expressing NK-cell markers. That source reports: The CD3+CD56-NKG2C+ fraction was also led by these clonotypes in a handful of donors.

The V call is TRBV20-1, the J call TRBJ2-5; D is uncertain. This receptor was identified in a woman aged 18 to 35 in good health. The sequencing sample was made of CD4+ T cells sorted from blood. The CDR3 nucleotides read TGCAGTGCTAGAATCTTCGGTGGCCGGTGGGAGACCCAGTACTTC. Residues: CSARIFGGRWETQYF.